Listed below are T cell receptor beta chains from one sample, sequenced in a study of identical twins. MiXCR, applied by TCRdb to the 5' RACE reads, yields one record per CDR3 protein. The sample lists 450,000 or so distinct CDR3 sequences, approximately 15% occurring once. Separately, the same data were catalogued under a study of yellow fever vaccine responses in identical twins.

The specimen sequenced was CD4+ T cells sorted from blood. The receptors here all came from a woman between 18 and 29 years old in good health. Both conserved end residues are part of each CDR3. The D gene is left open where the match is weak. Clone size is given for some rows only: seen once, a few or many times, or a class if the clone is expanded.

cdr3_nt cdr3_aa v_call d_call j_call clone_size
TGCAGTGCGAGGAGGATAGGCGGGAACACAGATACGCAGTATTTT CSARRIGGNTDTQYF TRBV20-1 NA TRBJ2-3 many
TGTGCCAGCAGCCTCCTAAGGACCACTAGCGGCGCGGGAGAGACCCAGTACTTC CASSLLRTTSGAGETQYF TRBV3-1 TRBD2 TRBJ2-5 NA
TGTGCCAGCAGCGTAACCTCTCAGATGGCCTACGAGCAGTACTTC CASSVTSQMAYEQYF TRBV9 NA TRBJ2-7 once
TGTGCCAGCAGCTTAAGCAGAAACAATGAGCAGTTCTTC CASSLSRNNEQFF TRBV7-9 NA TRBJ2-1 NA
TGTGCCATCAGTGACCTCTTTGCGACAGGGCCCAATCAGCCCCAGCATTTT CAISDLFATGPNQPQHF TRBV10-3 TRBD1 TRBJ1-5 NA
TGCAGTGCTAGAGATCACGGGACTGCCCCCTACGAGCAGTACTTC CSARDHGTAPYEQYF TRBV20-1 NA TRBJ2-7 few
TGTGCCAGCAGCACACCTCAGGGGTACGAGCAGTACTTC CASSTPQGYEQYF TRBV5-6 NA TRBJ2-7 many
TGCAGTGCAAAAGTGGGCAGCTCCTACGAGCAGTACTTC CSAKVGSSYEQYF TRBV20-1 NA TRBJ2-7 once
TGTGCCATCAGTGATCCGGGACTAGGGGTCACCGGGGAGCTGTTTTTT CAISDPGLGVTGELFF TRBV10-3 TRBD2 TRBJ2-2 NA
TGTGCCAGCGCCCGAGCGGGGGGCAGCACAGATACGCAGTATTTT CASARAGGSTDTQYF TRBV4-2 TRBD2 TRBJ2-3 many
TGTGCCAGCAGTTACTCGACGGGTCCCTACGAGCAGTACTTC CASSYSTGPYEQYF TRBV6-5 NA TRBJ2-7 few
TGCGCCAGCATCCGGGCGGGGCACGAGCAGTACTTC CASIRAGHEQYF TRBV5-1 NA TRBJ2-7 NA
TGTGCCAGCAGTCAGGACACTTTGGGGACCCAGTACTTC CASSQDTLGTQYF TRBV2 NA TRBJ2-5 few
TGTGCCAGCAGCCGAGCCCCACGGGATGGTAGGCCTTCTGGGGCCAACGTCCTGACTTTC CASSRAPRDGRPSGANVLTF TRBV3-1 NA TRBJ2-6 NA
TGTGCCATCAGTGAGTCGAACGGGGGGTCCAACAATGAGCAGTTCTTC CAISESNGGSNNEQFF TRBV10-3 TRBD2 TRBJ2-1 NA
TGTGCCAGCAGGGAGGCTAATGAAAAACTGTTTTTT CASREANEKLFF TRBV5-5 NA TRBJ1-4 few
TGTGCCACCAGTGATTACCGCTATAATTCACCCCTCCACTTT CATSDYRYNSPLHF TRBV24-1 NA TRBJ1-6 few
TGCGCCAGCAGCTCCGAGGGAGGGCCTAAGGGTGACGAGCAGTACTTC CASSSEGGPKGDEQYF TRBV5-1 TRBD2 TRBJ2-7 few
TGTGCCAGCAGCAGAGCGGGGGTCTCGTACAATGAGCAGTTCTTC CASSRAGVSYNEQFF TRBV7-3 TRBD2 TRBJ2-1 few
TGCAGTGCTCCTGCCCGACGGAGCACAGATACGCAGTATTTT CSAPARRSTDTQYF TRBV20-1 NA TRBJ2-3 many
TGCGCCAGCAGCCAAGATCGCCGGGCTAGCGGGAGGTTAAACGAGCAGTACTTC CASSQDRRASGRLNEQYF TRBV4-1 TRBD2 TRBJ2-7 few
TGTGCCAGCTCACCCAGCGGATCACGGGACATTCAGTACTTC CASSPSGSRDIQYF TRBV18 NA TRBJ2-4 NA
TGCAGTGCTGAGGGCGGGCCCCGAACGTCTTACGAGCAGTACTTC CSAEGGPRTSYEQYF TRBV20-1 NA TRBJ2-7 NA
TGTGCCAGCAGCCCTAGCGGGAGACCCTACAATGAGCAGTTCTTC CASSPSGRPYNEQFF TRBV3-1 TRBD2 TRBJ2-1 NA
TGTGCCAGCAGCAACGAAGGGGTTACGCAGTATTTT CASSNEGVTQYF TRBV6-6 NA TRBJ2-3 few
TGCGCCAGCAGCCAAGAAGTTCGGACTAGCGCCTCCTACGAGCAGTACTTC CASSQEVRTSASYEQYF TRBV4-1 TRBD2 TRBJ2-7 NA
TGTGCCAGCAGTTTGAGGGGTGGGGGCACCGGGGAGCTGTTTTTT CASSLRGGGTGELFF TRBV12-3/TRBV12-4 NA TRBJ2-2 NA
TGCGCCAGTGTCCGTGACACTAACACCGGGGAGCTGTTTTTT CASVRDTNTGELFF TRBV5-1 NA TRBJ2-2 many
TGCAGTGCAAAAGGCGGACAGAGCTCCTATAATTCACCCCTCCACTTT CSAKGGQSSYNSPLHF TRBV20-1 NA TRBJ1-6 NA
TGTGCCAGCAGCCAACTCGGACTAGCGGTAGAGCAGTTCTTC CASSQLGLAVEQFF TRBV3-1 TRBD2 TRBJ2-1 NA